The rows below give T cell receptor beta chains drawn from one sample of a study of OX40 agonist ivuxolimab in advanced cancers. The protocol was immunoSEQ multiplex PCR, while the TCRdb copy is restricted to in-frame clones and leaves out a portion. Of under 45,000 clones listed, about 74% were seen once; the top ten hold roughly a fifth. This specimen was CD4+ or CD8+ T cells sorted from blood, taken in a trial of the OX40 agonist ivuxolimab. Receptor source: an adult with an advanced solid tumor such as melanoma, head and neck, liver or kidney cancer. Both conserved end residues are part of each CDR3. A D gene is named only where the DNA matches it firmly. Size tells how often a clone was seen (once, few, many) or the class of an expanded clone, and some rows leave it out.

>TRBV9|TRBJ1-2|NA|NA
TGTGCCAGCAGCCCAGGATCCTATGGCTACACCTTC
CASSPGSYGYTF
>TRBV27|TRBJ1-5|NA|NA
TGTGCCAGCAGTTTCGGGAAAAATCAGCCCCAGCATTTT
CASSFGKNQPQHF
>TRBV7-2|TRBJ2-4|NA|NA
TGTGCCAGCAGCCCAGTTCCGGTCAAAAACATTCAGTACTTC
CASSPVPVKNIQYF
>TRBV4-1|TRBJ2-4|NA|NA
TGCGCCAGCAGCCAAGGGAGAGGACTAGCCAAAAACATTCAGTACTTC
CASSQGRGLAKNIQYF
>TRBV5-1|TRBJ1-2|NA|TRBD1
TGCGCCAGCAGTCTGGACAGGGGTGGGGAAGGCTACACCTTC
CASSLDRGGEGYTF
>TRBV30|TRBJ1-5|once|NA
TGTGCCTGGATGGGAGAGGGTGGTCAGCCCCAGCATTTT
CAWMGEGGQPQHF
>TRBV10-3|TRBJ2-5|NA|NA
TGTGCCATCAGTGAGGTGGAAGAGACCCAGTACTTC
CAISEVEETQYF
>TRBV2|TRBJ2-3|NA|NA
TGTGCCAGCGGACGGGAGCGGGATACGCAGTATTTT
CASGRERDTQYF
>TRBV5-6|TRBJ1-5|NA|TRBD1
TGTGCCAGCAGCTCCGTCCCGGGACAGGGAGGCCAGCCCCAGCATTTT
CASSSVPGQGGQPQHF
>TRBV11-3|TRBJ2-1|NA|TRBD2
TGTGCCAGCAGCTTAGAAGCTAGCGGGGGTAGTGAGCAGTTCTTC
CASSLEASGGSEQFF